This entry lists 6 T cell receptor beta chains sequenced from one sample in a study of T-cell reconstitution after alpha-beta-depleted transplantation in children. Unique molecular identifiers tagged the TCRbeta library. MiXCR was run by TCRdb on the PCR reads, yielding one entry per CDR3 protein. The sample yields more than 250,000 distinct CDR3 sequences, over 8% seen once. The sample here was PBMCs from the stem cell graft donor, taken from the stem cell graft. The source of these receptors is a human donor who donated a stem cell graft to a child with SCID.

This clonotype appeared a few times. This chain joins TRBV12-3 or TRBV12-4 and TRBJ2-1; 11 nucleotides agree with TRBD1. This CDR3 has 17 residues. The V gene end was trimmed by 2 bases and the J gene end by 10 bases; junction bases not matched to a gene: 13. CDR3: CASSLPGQGEWREEQFF. CDR3 bases: TGTGCCAGCAGTTTACCGGGACAGGGGGAATGGAGGGAGGAGCAGTTCTTC.

The chain carries TRBV12-3 or TRBV12-4 and TRBJ2-2; possibly TRBD1 for D (7 bases). V lost 10 bases and J 5 bases, leaving 17 bases between the germline ends. The CDR3 is made up of 14 amino acids. The CDR3: CATPAGGGTGELFF. In DNA form, the CDR3 reads TGTGCCACGCCAGCAGGGGGAGGAACCGGGGAGCTGTTTTTT.

Many counts were recorded for this clonotype. This chain joins TRBV4-2 and TRBJ1-1; D gene uncertain. Germline CDR1 is LGHNA and CDR2 is YNFKEQ. The V gene lost 1 base and the J gene lost 2 bases, with 5 bases spanning the gap. This CDR3 region has 13 residues. The CDR3 here is CASSQVLNTEAFF. CDR3 nucleotides: TGTGCCAGCAGCCAAGTTCTTAACACTGAAGCTTTCTTT.

For this clonotype: The junction departs from germline at one end; a sequencing error may be responsible. This chain connects TRBV7-9 to TRBJ2-3, with D tentatively TRBD1 (6 bases). Germline V lookup: CDR1 SEHNR, CDR2 FQNEAQ (reference sequence). There are 14 residues in the CDR3. DNA for the CDR3: TGTGCCAGCAGCTTCCTTGGGGGCACCGATACGCAGTATTTT. Translated, it gives CASSFLGGTDTQYF.

This chain joins TRBV7-6 and TRBJ2-7, with 10 positions matching TRBD1. V trimming: 5 bases; J trimming: 5 bases; junction bases outside the gene matches: 3. The CDR3 has 13 amino acids. The V gene's germline CDR1 is SGHVS and CDR2 FNYEAQ. The CDR3 coding sequence is TGTGCCAGCAGCCTTGGACAGGGGGACGAGCAGTACTTC. Its protein is CASSLGQGDEQYF.

The chain combines TRBV6-5 with TRBJ2-3, with 7 bases that match TRBD1. From germline, CDR1 is MNHEY and CDR2 SVGAGI. The CDR3 is made up of 14 amino acids. The junction had 6 bases not matched to a gene; V was cut back by 0 bases and J by 9 bases. CDR3 residues: CASSYSQGTNTQYF. DNA of the CDR3: TGTGCCAGCAGTTACTCACAGGGGACCAACACGCAGTATTTT.